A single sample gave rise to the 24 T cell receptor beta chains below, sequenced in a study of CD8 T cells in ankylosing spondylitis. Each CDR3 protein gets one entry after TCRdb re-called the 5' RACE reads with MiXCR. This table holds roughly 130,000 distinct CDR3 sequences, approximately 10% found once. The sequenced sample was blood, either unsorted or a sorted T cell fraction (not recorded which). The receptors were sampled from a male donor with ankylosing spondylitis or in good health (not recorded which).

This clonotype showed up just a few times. The CDR3: CASTSGPSGNNEQFF. In nucleotides, the CDR3 is TGTGCCAGCACCTCCGGCCCTAGCGGCAACAATGAGCAGTTCTTC. The chain joins TRBV28 to TRBJ2-1, with 7 nucleotides matching TRBD2. V lost 7 bases, J lost 5 bases, and 11 bases stayed unmatched. Germline CDR1 reads MDHEN; CDR2 reads SYDVKM. This CDR3 region has 15 residues.

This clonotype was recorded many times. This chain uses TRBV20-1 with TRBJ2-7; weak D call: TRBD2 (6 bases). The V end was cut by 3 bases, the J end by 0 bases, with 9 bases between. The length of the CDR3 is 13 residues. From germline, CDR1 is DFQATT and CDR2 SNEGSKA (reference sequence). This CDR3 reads CSARDGSSYEQYF. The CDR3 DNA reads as TGCAGTGCTAGGGACGGGAGCTCCTACGAGCAGTACTTC.

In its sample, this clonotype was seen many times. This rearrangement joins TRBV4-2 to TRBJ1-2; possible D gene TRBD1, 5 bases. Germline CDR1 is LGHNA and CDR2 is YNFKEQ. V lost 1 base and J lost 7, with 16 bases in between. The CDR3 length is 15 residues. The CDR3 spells CASSQVPQGSRGYTF. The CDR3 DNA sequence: TGTGCCAGCAGCCAAGTGCCTCAGGGTTCCCGTGGCTACACCTTC.

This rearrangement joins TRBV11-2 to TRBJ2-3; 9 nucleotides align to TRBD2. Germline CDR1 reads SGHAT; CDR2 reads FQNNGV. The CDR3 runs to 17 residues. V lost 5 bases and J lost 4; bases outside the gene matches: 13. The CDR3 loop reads CASSPLGGAGGADTQYF. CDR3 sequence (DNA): TGTGCCAGCAGCCCTCTGGGGGGCGCGGGAGGGGCAGATACGCAGTATTTT.

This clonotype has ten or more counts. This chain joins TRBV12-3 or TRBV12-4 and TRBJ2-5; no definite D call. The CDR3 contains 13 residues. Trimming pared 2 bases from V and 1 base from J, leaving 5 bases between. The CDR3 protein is CASSLSSQETQYF. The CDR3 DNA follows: TGTGCCAGCAGTTTAAGCAGCCAAGAGACCCAGTACTTC.

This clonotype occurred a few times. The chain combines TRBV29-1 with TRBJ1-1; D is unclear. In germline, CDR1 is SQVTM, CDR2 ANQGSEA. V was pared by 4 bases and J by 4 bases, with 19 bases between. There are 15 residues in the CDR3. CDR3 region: CSVGGPWAGGTEAFF. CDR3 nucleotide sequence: TGCAGCGTTGGAGGCCCATGGGCGGGAGGCACTGAAGCTTTCTTT.

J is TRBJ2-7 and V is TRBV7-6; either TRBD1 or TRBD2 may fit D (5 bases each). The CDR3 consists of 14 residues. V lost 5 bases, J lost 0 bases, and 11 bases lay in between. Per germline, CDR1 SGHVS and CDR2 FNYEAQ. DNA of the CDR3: TGTGCCAGCAGCGCAACTGGGACCTCCTACGAGCAGTACTTC. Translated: CASSATGTSYEQYF. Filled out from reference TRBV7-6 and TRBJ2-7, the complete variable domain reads GAGVSQSPRYKVTKRGQDVALRCDPISGHVSLYWYRQALGQGPEFLTYFNYEAQQDKSGLPNDRFSAERPEGSISTLTIQRTEQRDSAMYRCASSATGTSYEQYFGPGTRLTVT.

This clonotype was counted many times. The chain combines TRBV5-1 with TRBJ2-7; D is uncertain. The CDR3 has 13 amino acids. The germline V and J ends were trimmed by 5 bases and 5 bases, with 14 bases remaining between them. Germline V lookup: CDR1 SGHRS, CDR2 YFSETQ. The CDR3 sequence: CASRDPTWDEQYF. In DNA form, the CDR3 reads TGCGCCAGCAGGGACCCGACCTGGGACGAGCAGTACTTC. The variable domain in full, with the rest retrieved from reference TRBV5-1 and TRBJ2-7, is KAGVTQTPRYLIKTRGQQVTLSCSPISGHRSVSWYQQTPGQGLQFLFEYFSETQRNKGNFPGRFSGRQFSNSRSEMNVSTLELGDSALYLCASRDPTWDEQYFGPGTRLTVT.

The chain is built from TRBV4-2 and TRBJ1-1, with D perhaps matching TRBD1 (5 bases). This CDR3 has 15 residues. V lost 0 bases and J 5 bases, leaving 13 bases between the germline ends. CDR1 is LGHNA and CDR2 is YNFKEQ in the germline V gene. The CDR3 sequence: CASSQDRSGGTEAFF. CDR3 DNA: TGTGCCAGCAGCCAAGACAGATCCGGGGGGACTGAAGCTTTCTTT.

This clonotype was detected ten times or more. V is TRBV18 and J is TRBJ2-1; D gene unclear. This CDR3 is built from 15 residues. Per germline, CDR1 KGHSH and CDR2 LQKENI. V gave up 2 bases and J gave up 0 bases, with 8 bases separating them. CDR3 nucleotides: TGTGCCAGCTCACCAGACTTAGGCTCCTACAATGAGCAGTTCTTC. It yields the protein CASSPDLGSYNEQFF.

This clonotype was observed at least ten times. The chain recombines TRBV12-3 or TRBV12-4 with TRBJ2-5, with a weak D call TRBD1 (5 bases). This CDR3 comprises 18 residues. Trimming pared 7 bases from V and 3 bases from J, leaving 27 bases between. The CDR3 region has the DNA TGTGCCAGCACTTTTTCCCCTCGTATGAGGCAGGGTGAAGAGACCCAGTACTTC. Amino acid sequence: CASTFSPRMRQGEETQYF.

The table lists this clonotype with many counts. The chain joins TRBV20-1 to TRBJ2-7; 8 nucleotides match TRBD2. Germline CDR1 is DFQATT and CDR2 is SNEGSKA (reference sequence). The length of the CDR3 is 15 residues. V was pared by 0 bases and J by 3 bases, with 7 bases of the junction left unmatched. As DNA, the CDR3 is TGCAGTGCTAGAGATATCGGGAGGGGCGGCTACGAGCAGTACTTC. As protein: CSARDIGRGGYEQYF.

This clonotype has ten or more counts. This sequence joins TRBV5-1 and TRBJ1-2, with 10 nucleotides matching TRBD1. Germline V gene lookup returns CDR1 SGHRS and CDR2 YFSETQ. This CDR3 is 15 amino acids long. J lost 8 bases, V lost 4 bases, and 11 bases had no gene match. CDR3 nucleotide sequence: TGCGCCAGCAGCATAGGGACAGGGGTGGCGGTCGGCTACACCTTC. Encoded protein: CASSIGTGVAVGYTF.

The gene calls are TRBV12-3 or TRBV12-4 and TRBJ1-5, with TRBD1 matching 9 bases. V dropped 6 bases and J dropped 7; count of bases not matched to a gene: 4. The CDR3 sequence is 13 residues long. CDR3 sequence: CASSGQGLQPQHF. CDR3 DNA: TGTGCCAGCAGCGGACAGGGGTTACAGCCCCAGCATTTT.

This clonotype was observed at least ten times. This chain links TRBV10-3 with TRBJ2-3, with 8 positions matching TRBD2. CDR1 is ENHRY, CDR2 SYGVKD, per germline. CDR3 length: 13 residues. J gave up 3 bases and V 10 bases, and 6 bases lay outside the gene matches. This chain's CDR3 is CATLGTSTDTQYF. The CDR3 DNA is TGTGCCACCCTAGGGACTAGTACAGATACGCAGTATTTT.

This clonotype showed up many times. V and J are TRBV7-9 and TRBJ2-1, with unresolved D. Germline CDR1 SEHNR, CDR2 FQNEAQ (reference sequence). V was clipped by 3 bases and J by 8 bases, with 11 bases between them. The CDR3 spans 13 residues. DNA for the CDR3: TGTGCCAGCAGCTTGGGTTACATTTATGAGCAGTTCTTC. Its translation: CASSLGYIYEQFF.

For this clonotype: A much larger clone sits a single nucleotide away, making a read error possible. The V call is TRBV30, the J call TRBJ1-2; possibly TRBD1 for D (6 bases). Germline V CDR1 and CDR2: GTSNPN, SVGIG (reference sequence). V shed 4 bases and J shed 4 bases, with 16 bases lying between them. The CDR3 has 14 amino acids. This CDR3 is CAWIVQTGLYGYTF. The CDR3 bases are TGTGCCTGGATTGTACAGACAGGCCTCTATGGCTACACCTTC.

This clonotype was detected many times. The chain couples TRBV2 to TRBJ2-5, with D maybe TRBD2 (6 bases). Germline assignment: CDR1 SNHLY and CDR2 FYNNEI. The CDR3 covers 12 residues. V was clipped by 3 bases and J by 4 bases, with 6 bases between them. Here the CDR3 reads CASSDGGETQYF. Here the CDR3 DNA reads TGTGCCAGCAGTGACGGGGGAGAGACCCAGTACTTC.

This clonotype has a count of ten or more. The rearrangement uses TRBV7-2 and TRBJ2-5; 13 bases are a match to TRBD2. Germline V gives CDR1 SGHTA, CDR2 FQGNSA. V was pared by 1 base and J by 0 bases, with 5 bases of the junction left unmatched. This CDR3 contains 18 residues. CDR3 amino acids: CASSLVPGLAGYQETQYF. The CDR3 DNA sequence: TGTGCCAGCAGCTTAGTGCCGGGACTAGCGGGGTACCAAGAGACCCAGTACTTC.

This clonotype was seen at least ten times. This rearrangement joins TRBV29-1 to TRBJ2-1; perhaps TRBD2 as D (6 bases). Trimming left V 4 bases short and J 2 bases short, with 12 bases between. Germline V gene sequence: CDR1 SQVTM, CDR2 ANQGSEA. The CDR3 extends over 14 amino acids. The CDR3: CSVVPTSTYNEQFF. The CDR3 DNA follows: TGCAGCGTTGTTCCGACTAGTACCTACAATGAGCAGTTCTTC.

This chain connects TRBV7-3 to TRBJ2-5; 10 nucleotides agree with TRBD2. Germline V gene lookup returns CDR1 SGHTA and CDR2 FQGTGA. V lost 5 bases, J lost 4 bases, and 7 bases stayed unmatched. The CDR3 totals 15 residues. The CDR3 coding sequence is TGTGCCAGCAGCCCGGGACTAGCGAGGGGAGAGACCCAGTACTTC. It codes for CASSPGLARGETQYF.

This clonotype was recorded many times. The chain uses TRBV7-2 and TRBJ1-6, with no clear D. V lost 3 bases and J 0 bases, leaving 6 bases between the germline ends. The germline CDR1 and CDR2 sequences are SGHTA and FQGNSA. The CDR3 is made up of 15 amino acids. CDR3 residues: CASSFSDSYNSPLHF. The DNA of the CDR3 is TGTGCCAGCAGCTTTTCTGACTCCTATAATTCACCCCTCCACTTT.

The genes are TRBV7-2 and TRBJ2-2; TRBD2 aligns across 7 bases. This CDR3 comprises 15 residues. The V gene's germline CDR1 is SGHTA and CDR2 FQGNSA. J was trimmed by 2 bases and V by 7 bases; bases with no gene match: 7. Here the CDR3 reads CASTPVTSNTGELFF. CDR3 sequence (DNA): TGTGCCAGCACCCCCGTGACTAGCAACACCGGGGAGCTGTTTTTT.

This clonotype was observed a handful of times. CDR3 residues: CASSSNRNSGTRNEQFF. DNA of the CDR3: TGTGCCAGCAGTTCCAATCGAAATAGCGGGACGCGCAATGAGCAGTTCTTC. J is TRBJ2-1 and V is TRBV6-5; 8 bases align to TRBD2. CDR3 size: 17 residues. Germline CDR1 MNHEY, CDR2 SVGAGI. The trim removed 4 bases at V and 6 bases at J, leaving 14 bases unmatched.